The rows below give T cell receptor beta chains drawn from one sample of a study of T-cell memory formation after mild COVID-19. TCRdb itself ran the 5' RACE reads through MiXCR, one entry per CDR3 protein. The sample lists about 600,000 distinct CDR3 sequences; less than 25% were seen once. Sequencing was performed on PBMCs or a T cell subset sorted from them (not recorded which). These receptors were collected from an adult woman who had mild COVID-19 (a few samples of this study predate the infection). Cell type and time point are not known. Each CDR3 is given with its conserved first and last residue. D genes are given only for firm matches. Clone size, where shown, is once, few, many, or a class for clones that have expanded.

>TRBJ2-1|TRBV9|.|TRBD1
CASSVGGTGGYNEQFF
TGTGCCAGCAGCGTAGGGGGGACAGGGGGCTACAATGAGCAGTTCTTC
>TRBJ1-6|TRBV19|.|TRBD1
CASSTRTGYSPLHF
TGTGCCAGTAGTACCCGGACAGGCTATTCACCCCTCCACTTT
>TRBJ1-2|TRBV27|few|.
CASSTSGDLVYGYTF
TGTGCCAGCAGTACCTCAGGGGATCTCGTCTATGGCTACACCTTC
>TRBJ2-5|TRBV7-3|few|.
CASSSSNQETQYF
TGTGCCAGCAGCTCCTCTAATCAAGAGACCCAGTACTTC
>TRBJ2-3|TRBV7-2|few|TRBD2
CASSFERGYTDTQYF
TGTGCCAGCAGCTTCGAGCGGGGGTACACAGATACGCAGTATTTT
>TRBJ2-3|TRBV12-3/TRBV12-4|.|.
CASSLMGVDTQYF
TGTGCCAGCAGTTTAATGGGTGTAGATACGCAGTATTTT
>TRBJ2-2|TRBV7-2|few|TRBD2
CASSLGLAGLNTGELFF
TGTGCCAGCAGCTTAGGCCTAGCGGGCTTGAACACCGGGGAGCTGTTTTTT
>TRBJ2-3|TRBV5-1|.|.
CASSLGSGSRDTQYF
TGCGCCAGCAGCTTGGGATCGGGGAGTCGAGATACGCAGTATTTT
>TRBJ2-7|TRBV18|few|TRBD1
CASSPGQVLDGYEQYF
TGTGCCAGCTCACCAGGACAGGTCCTTGATGGCTACGAGCAGTACTTC
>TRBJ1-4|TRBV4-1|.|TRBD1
CASRETGTPAEKLFF
TGCGCCAGCAGGGAGACAGGGACCCCTGCGGAAAAACTGTTTTTT
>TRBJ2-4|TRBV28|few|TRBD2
CASSQSGLAGGKNIQYF
TGTGCCAGCAGCCAATCGGGTCTAGCGGGAGGTAAAAACATTCAGTACTTC
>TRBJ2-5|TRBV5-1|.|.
CASIGAYQETQYF
TGCGCCAGCATCGGAGCGTACCAAGAGACCCAGTACTTC
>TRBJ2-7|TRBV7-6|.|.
CASSLAQGGEQYF
TGTGCCAGCAGCTTAGCGCAGGGGGGCGAGCAGTACTTC
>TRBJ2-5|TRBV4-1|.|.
CASSQWGEQETQYF
TGCGCCAGCAGCCAGTGGGGCGAACAAGAGACCCAGTACTTC
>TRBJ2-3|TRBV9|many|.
CASSPRRLANTQYF
TGTGCCAGCAGCCCAAGAAGATTGGCGAATACGCAGTATTTT
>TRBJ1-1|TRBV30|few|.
CAWTLQYTEAFF
TGTGCCTGGACTCTTCAGTATACTGAAGCTTTCTTT
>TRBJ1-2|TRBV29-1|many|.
CSVVKGTYGYTF
TGCAGCGTTGTGAAGGGTACCTATGGCTACACCTTC
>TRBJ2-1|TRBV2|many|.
CASSESGSYNEQFF
TGTGCCAGCAGCGAAAGCGGATCCTACAATGAGCAGTTCTTC
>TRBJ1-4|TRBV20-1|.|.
CSATGKSTEKLFF
TGCAGTGCTACAGGGAAGTCAACTGAAAAACTGTTTTTT
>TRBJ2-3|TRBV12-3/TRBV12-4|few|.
CASSFGPPYQRDTQYF
TGTGCCAGCAGTTTTGGTCCGCCGTACCAGCGAGATACGCAGTATTTT
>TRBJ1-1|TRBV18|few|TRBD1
CASSPGQGTNTEAFF
TGTGCCAGCTCACCCGGACAGGGAACGAACACTGAAGCTTTCTTT
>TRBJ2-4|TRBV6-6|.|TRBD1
CATENRGLENIQYF
TGTGCCACCGAAAACAGGGGCTTAGAAAACATTCAGTACTTC
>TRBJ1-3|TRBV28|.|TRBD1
CASSQGQRNTIYF
TGTGCCAGCAGCCAGGGACAGAGAAACACCATATATTTT
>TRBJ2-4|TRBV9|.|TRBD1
CASSPPGQGGIQYF
TGTGCCAGCAGCCCTCCGGGACAGGGGGGCATTCAGTACTTC
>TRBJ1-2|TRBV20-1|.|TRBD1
CSARANHRQGPGYTF
TGCAGTGCTAGAGCCAACCACCGACAGGGGCCTGGCTACACCTTC
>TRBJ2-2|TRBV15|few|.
CATQLSLNTGELFF
TGTGCCACCCAGCTTTCCTTGAACACCGGGGAGCTGTTTTTT
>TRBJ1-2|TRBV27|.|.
CASSPGGVYGYTF
TGTGCCAGCAGTCCGGGTGGGGTCTATGGCTACACCTTC
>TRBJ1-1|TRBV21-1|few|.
CASSKGVGQWKNTEAFF
TGTGCCAGCAGCAAAGGTGTAGGACAGTGGAAGAACACTGAAGCTTTCTTT
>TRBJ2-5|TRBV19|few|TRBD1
CASSKGADQETQYF
TGTGCCAGTAGTAAGGGGGCAGACCAAGAGACCCAGTACTTC